These 31 T cell receptor beta chains were sequenced from one sample in a study of shared clonotypes between healthy human individuals (dated by TCRdb to 2018 to 2021). CD8 naive samples were CD45RO-negative cells positively selected for CCR7, giving a CD45RA+CCR7+ population that excluded TemRA cells. The library came from the immunoSEQ multiplex PCR assay. Drawn from immuneACCESS, this table holds only the in-frame rearrangements with V and J called that TCRdb kept. Clones are partly lost; checked studies trace under half to an unresolved V gene and leave the rest unexplained. This sample is represented by about 820,000 clones; about 92% of them were singletons. The top ten clones comprise approximately 25% of the sample. The material sequenced was naive CD8+ T cells sorted from blood. This specimen's cell subset or site label, per the study, means: CD45RA+CCR7+. All receptors come from a man younger than 45 in good health.

This rearrangement joins TRBV5-4 to TRBJ1-4; D is possibly TRBD1 (6 bases). CDR3 size: 18 residues. V lost 0 bases and J 0 bases, leaving 15 bases between the germline ends. The germline gives CDR1 SGHNT, CDR2 YYREEE (reference sequence). CDR3 protein: CASSLGPPGAATNEKLFF. DNA of the CDR3: TGTGCCAGCAGCTTGGGCCCCCCGGGGGCCGCAACTAATGAAAAACTGTTTTTT.

The V gene is TRBV7-2, the J gene TRBJ2-1; TRBD2 matches 13 bases. V trimming: 6 bases; J trimming: 3 bases; junction bases outside the gene matches: 11. The V gene's germline CDR1 is SGHTA and CDR2 FQGNSA. The CDR3 contains 18 residues. The CDR3 loop reads CASSRTSGSIQLYNEQFF. Here the CDR3 DNA reads TGTGCCAGCAGTCGGACTAGCGGGAGTATCCAACTCTACAATGAGCAGTTCTTC.

The chain links TRBV11-2 to TRBJ2-3, with D maybe TRBD2 (5 bases). Germline CDR1 SGHAT, CDR2 FQNNGV. The CDR3 has 14 amino acids. The V and J ends lost 5 bases and 5 bases respectively, with 14 bases between them. In DNA, the CDR3 is TGTGCCAGCAGCCCACGGCCCCGGGGAGATACGCAGTATTTT. Amino acid sequence: CASSPRPRGDTQYF.

J is TRBJ2-5 and V is TRBV5-4, with TRBD1 matching 8 bases. V shed 0 bases, J shed 4 bases, and the junction held 5 bases outside the gene matches. The length of the CDR3 is 15 residues. Germline assignment: CDR1 SGHNT and CDR2 YYREEE (reference sequence). The CDR3 DNA reads TGTGCCAGCAGCTTGGTTCAGGGGGCCGGAGAGACCCAGTACTTC. Its protein is CASSLVQGAGETQYF.

The rearrangement joins TRBV28 to TRBJ2-7, with 7 bases fitting TRBD2. J gave up 0 bases and V 3 bases, and 5 bases lay outside the gene matches. CDR1 is MDHEN and CDR2 is SYDVKM in the germline V gene. The length of the CDR3 is 15 residues. The CDR3 nucleotides are TGTGCCAGCAGTTTCTCAACTAGCGCCTCCTACGAGCAGTACTTC. It specifies CASSFSTSASYEQYF.

This rearrangement joins TRBV5-1 to TRBJ2-7, with 8 nucleotides matching TRBD1. In germline, CDR1 is SGHRS, CDR2 YFSETQ. Trimming at V came to 4 bases and at J to 3 bases, leaving 9 bases not matched to a gene. The length of the CDR3 is 15 residues. The CDR3 spells CASSPLLQGGYEQYF. CDR3 in DNA: TGCGCCAGCAGCCCCCTCCTACAGGGGGGCTACGAGCAGTACTTC.

The genes are TRBV6-5 and TRBJ2-2; unclear D gene. CDR3 length: 14 amino acids. CDR1 and CDR2 (germline): MNHEY, SVGAGI. V lost 7 bases and J lost 6, with 15 bases in between. The CDR3 DNA reads TGTGCCAGCACGGCCGAGGTGTTCGCCGGGGAGCTGTTTTTT. The encoded protein is CASTAEVFAGELFF.

J is TRBJ2-7 and V is TRBV5-8; 12 nucleotides align to TRBD2. Germline assignment: CDR1 SGHTS and CDR2 YDEGEE. V was clipped by 4 bases and J by 0 bases; unmatched bases: 5. The CDR3 is 16 amino acids. CDR3 region: CASSDGTSGFSYEQYF. CDR3 coding DNA: TGTGCCAGCAGCGACGGGACTAGCGGGTTCTCCTACGAGCAGTACTTC.

The chain carries TRBV4-1 and TRBJ1-5, with TRBD1 identical over 10 bases. The germline V gene encodes CDR1 MGHRA and CDR2 YSYEKL. With 0 bases clipped from V and 5 bases from J, the junction kept 10 bases outside the gene matches. The CDR3 totals 18 residues. This CDR3 is CASSQDPGTGAIYQPQHF. Here the CDR3 DNA reads TGCGCCAGCAGCCAAGATCCGGGGACAGGGGCTATTTATCAGCCCCAGCATTTT.

The chain couples TRBV27 to TRBJ2-7; 14 bases align to TRBD2. This CDR3 region has 15 residues. The ends lost 5 bases at V and 6 bases at J; junction bases unmatched: 6. Germline values: CDR1 MNHEY, CDR2 SMNVEV (reference sequence). CDR3 loop: CASSPGLAGVREQYF. Here the CDR3 DNA reads TGTGCCAGCAGTCCGGGACTAGCGGGAGTTCGCGAGCAGTACTTC.

The J gene is TRBJ2-7, the V gene TRBV27, with D perhaps matching TRBD1 or TRBD2 (6 bases each). Trimming pared 5 bases from V and 9 bases from J, leaving 11 bases between. This CDR3 is 11 amino acids long. In germline, CDR1 is MNHEY, CDR2 SMNVEV (reference sequence). This CDR3 is CASSRGGTQYF. CDR3 nucleotides: TGTGCCAGCAGTCGAGGGGGGACGCAGTACTTC.

This chain uses TRBV28 with TRBJ2-7, with D unclear. The CDR3 consists of 15 residues. CDR1 is MDHEN, CDR2 SYDVKM, per germline. Trimming cost V 7 bases and J 2 bases, with 18 bases left between them. The CDR3 spells CASTSFRVRTYEQYF. The DNA for the CDR3 is TGTGCCAGCACCTCCTTTAGGGTAAGGACCTACGAGCAGTACTTC.

The chain employs TRBV15 and TRBJ2-7; 8 nucleotides agree with TRBD1. The ends lost 3 bases at V and 6 bases at J; junction bases unmatched: 10. Germline CDR1 reads LNHNV; CDR2 reads YYDKDF (reference sequence). The length of the CDR3 is 15 residues. The CDR3 nucleotides read TGTGCCACCAGCAGGGGGACAGGTTTAGCCTCCGAGCAGTACTTC. Translation gives CATSRGTGLASEQYF. The full variable domain, completed using reference TRBV15 and TRBJ2-7, is DAMVIQNPRYQVTQFGKPVTLSCSQTLNHNVMYWYQQKSSQAPKLLFHYYDKDFNNEADTPDNFQSRRPNTSFCFLDIRSPGLGDTAMYLCATSRGTGLASEQYFGPGTRLTVT.

This chain joins TRBV11-2 and TRBJ2-7; 9 bases agree with TRBD1. Germline CDR1 reads SGHAT; CDR2 reads FQNNGV. J was trimmed by 1 base and V by 0 bases; bases with no gene match: 4. The CDR3 runs 16 residues. CDR3 amino acids: CASSLETGGVSYEQYF. The DNA for the CDR3 is TGTGCCAGCAGCTTAGAGACAGGGGGGGTTTCCTACGAGCAGTACTTC. The full variable domain, rest sourced from reference TRBV11-2 and TRBJ2-7, is EAGVAQSPRYKIIEKRQSVAFWCNPISGHATLYWYQQILGQGPKLLIQFQNNGVVDDSQLPKDRFSAERLKGVDSTLKIQPAKLEDSAVYLCASSLETGGVSYEQYFGPGTRLTVT.

The V call is TRBV27, the J call TRBJ2-3; 8 nucleotides align to TRBD1. The CDR3 sequence is 16 residues long. The V and J ends lost 4 bases and 3 bases, in that order; junction bases with no gene match: 9. Germline CDR1 MNHEY, CDR2 SMNVEV (reference sequence). The CDR3 is CASSSWTGWTTDTQYF. CDR3 DNA sequence: TGTGCCAGCAGTTCGTGGACAGGGTGGACGACAGATACGCAGTATTTT.

This rearrangement joins TRBV6-5 to TRBJ2-5; 12 bases line up with TRBD2. Germline V gives CDR1 MNHEY, CDR2 SVGAGI. CDR3 length: 16 amino acids. V trimming: 3 bases; J trimming: 4 bases; junction bases outside the gene matches: 6. CDR3 bases: TGTGCCAGCAGTTATGGACTAGCGGGGAGAGGAGAGACCCAGTACTTC. It yields the protein CASSYGLAGRGETQYF.

The chain is built from TRBV27 and TRBJ1-1; possibly TRBD1 for D (5 bases). The CDR3 consists of 12 residues. The germline V gene has CDR1 MNHEY and CDR2 SMNVEV (reference sequence). V was trimmed by 6 bases and J by 5 bases, leaving 10 bases between them. CDR3 protein: CASRTGQTEAFF. CDR3 coding DNA: TGTGCCAGCAGAACGGGGCAAACTGAAGCTTTCTTT.

V usage is TRBV5-1 and J usage is TRBJ2-4; 7 bases agree with TRBD1. Germline V gives CDR1 SGHRS, CDR2 YFSETQ. There are 15 residues in the CDR3. The J segment lost 3 bases and the V segment lost 4 bases, leaving 7 bases of the junction unmatched. The CDR3 is CASSAYQGDKNIQYF. The CDR3 DNA sequence: TGCGCCAGCAGCGCGTATCAGGGGGACAAAAACATTCAGTACTTC.

This clone was counted a few times. The chain is built from TRBV9 and TRBJ2-4; no clear D. In germline, CDR1 is SGDLS, CDR2 YYNGEE. The CDR3 runs to 16 residues. V was trimmed by 0 bases and J by 6 bases, leaving 16 bases between them. CDR3 bases: TGTGCCAGCAGCGTAGATCCTGGCCCGACCCCAAACATTCAGTACTTC. Residues: CASSVDPGPTPNIQYF.

V usage is TRBV11-2 and J usage is TRBJ2-1; D remains unclear. CDR3 length: 11 residues. V gave up 6 bases and J gave up 3 bases, with 3 bases separating them. Germline loops: CDR1 SGHAT, CDR2 FQNNGV. In DNA form, the CDR3 reads TGTGCCAGCAGGAGCTACAATGAGCAGTTCTTC. Its protein is CASRSYNEQFF.

The chain has TRBV7-9 and TRBJ1-5; D is ambiguous. Germline V gene sequence: CDR1 SEHNR, CDR2 FQNEAQ (reference sequence). This CDR3 spans 14 amino acids. V shed 5 bases and J shed 6 bases, with 14 bases lying between them. CDR3 DNA: TGTGCCAGCAGCCAATCTGGGTCTGGTCAGCCCCAGCATTTT. Amino acid sequence: CASSQSGSGQPQHF.

The chain carries TRBV6-5 and TRBJ2-2, with a tentative D call TRBD2 (6 bases). This CDR3 spans 15 amino acids. Trimming removed 6 bases at V and 4 bases at J, with 15 bases between. Germline V gene sequence: CDR1 MNHEY, CDR2 SVGAGI. CDR3 in amino acids: CASRFLDYGTGELFF. The CDR3 DNA follows: TGTGCCAGCAGATTCTTGGACTACGGCACCGGGGAGCTGTTTTTT.

V and J are TRBV4-1 and TRBJ2-3, with D maybe TRBD2 (6 bases). V was clipped by 4 bases and J by 0 bases, with 11 bases between them. This CDR3 region has 15 residues. Germline loops: CDR1 MGHRA, CDR2 YSYEKL. The CDR3, as DNA: TGCGCCAGCAGCCCGCGGGACCCGAGCACAGATACGCAGTATTTT. This codes for CASSPRDPSTDTQYF.

The chain couples TRBV28 to TRBJ2-7; the D call may be TRBD1 or TRBD2 (6 bases each). The germline gives CDR1 MDHEN, CDR2 SYDVKM. The CDR3 totals 15 residues. Trimming removed 8 bases from V and 1 base from J, with 18 bases in between. The CDR3 sequence is CASQPRPGASYEQYF. CDR3 DNA: TGTGCCAGCCAGCCCCGCCCGGGGGCTTCCTACGAGCAGTACTTC.

The chain joins TRBV12-5 to TRBJ1-1; TRBD1 aligns across 9 bases. Trimming took 3 bases from V and 1 from J; bases not matched to a gene: 6. The CDR3 covers 16 residues. Per the germline V gene, CDR1 is LGHNT and CDR2 is FRNRAP. In DNA, the CDR3 is TGTGCTAGTGGTTTCGACGGGACAGGGAGGAACACTGAAGCTTTCTTT. It encodes CASGFDGTGRNTEAFF.

The chain couples TRBV6-4 to TRBJ2-7; D might be TRBD2 (5 bases). Germline values: CDR1 MRHNA, CDR2 SNTAGT. The CDR3 spans 13 residues. Deletions cut 6 bases from V and 2 bases from J, with 11 bases between. The CDR3 DNA reads as TGTGCCAGCAGCAGAGGGCCGACCTACGAGCAGTACTTC. Its protein is CASSRGPTYEQYF.

This chain joins TRBV9 and TRBJ1-1; possible D gene TRBD1, 5 bases. Germline lookup yields CDR1 SGDLS and CDR2 YYNGEE. The CDR3 totals 14 residues. Trimming stripped 1 base from V and 3 bases from J, with 10 bases between. The CDR3 nucleotides read TGTGCCAGCAGCGTACGGGGGTGGGACACTGAAGCTTTCTTT. Amino acids: CASSVRGWDTEAFF. Full variable domain (missing parts from reference TRBV9 and TRBJ1-1): DSGVTQTPKHLITATGQRVTLRCSPRSGDLSVYWYQQSLDQGLQFLIQYYNGEERAKGNILERFSAQQFPDLHSELNLSSLELGDSALYFCASSVRGWDTEAFFGQGTRLTVV.

This clone has a single count. The chain is built from TRBV4-1 and TRBJ2-1; 10 nucleotides match TRBD2. Germline-derived CDR1 and CDR2 are MGHRA and YSYEKL. The V and J ends lost 7 bases and 4 bases, in that order; junction bases with no gene match: 10. The length of the CDR3 is 16 residues. CDR3 in DNA: TGCGCCAGCACGCATCGAGAAGCGGGAGGGTACAATGAGCAGTTCTTC. Translation: CASTHREAGGYNEQFF.

V and J are TRBV7-6 and TRBJ2-1; 7 bases match TRBD2. The germline V gene has CDR1 SGHVS and CDR2 FNYEAQ. The V gene end was trimmed by 4 bases and the J gene end by 5 bases; junction bases not matched to a gene: 11. The CDR3 covers 16 residues. CDR3 nucleotide sequence: TGTGCCAGCAGCTCATTTGGACTAGAAAGCCACAATGAGCAGTTCTTC. This codes for CASSSFGLESHNEQFF.

This sequence joins TRBV5-5 and TRBJ2-2; 10 nucleotides agree with TRBD1. Germline lookup yields CDR1 SGHKS and CDR2 YYEKEE (reference sequence). This CDR3 has 16 amino acids. V was clipped by 4 bases and J by 5 bases; unmatched bases: 8. CDR3 coding DNA: TGTGCCAGCAGCGTATCCGGGACAGGGGATACCGGGGAGCTGTTTTTT. This encodes CASSVSGTGDTGELFF.

V gene TRBV15 combines with J gene TRBJ1-1; maybe TRBD1 (5 bases). CDR3 size: 14 residues. The ends were cut back, 4 bases at V and 1 base at J, with 10 bases in the middle. CDR1 LNHNV and CDR2 YYDKDF come from the germline V gene (reference sequence). CDR3 loop: CATSKEGPNTEAFF. CDR3 sequence (DNA): TGTGCCACCAGCAAGGAGGGACCGAACACTGAAGCTTTCTTT.